This TCR beta chain was found in a study of neoadjuvant anti-PD-1 for oral cavity cancer. About the study: Patients without progression got a fourth dose around day 43.

Findings and caveats of the study: Only three patients per response group were TCR-analyzed; validation needed. Higher pretreatment Treg/Th17 ratios tracked higher pretreatment blood clonality.

Sequencing used immunoSEQ multiplex PCR; TCRdb keeps in-frame clones, though not all of them. The sample yields about 13,000 clones, roughly 70% seen once. Germline values: CDR1 MNHEY, CDR2 SMNVEV (reference sequence). The CDR3 spans 15 residues. V lost 6 bases, J lost 4 bases, and 18 bases lay in between. Time point given: after neoadjuvant nivolumab, at surgical resection. In regard to this clone: The antigen remains unidentified.

This receptor was taken from a person aged 35 to 85 with oral cavity squamous cell carcinoma. Sequenced here: PBMCs, sampled after nivolumab (anti-PD-1) treatment. The chain employs TRBV27 and TRBJ1-2; perhaps TRBD1 as D (5 bases). This chain's CDR3 is CASSLGTAAVYGYTF. The CDR3 DNA reads as TGTGCCAGCAGCCTAGGGACGGCGGCTGTCTATGGCTACACCTTC.